Each of the 29 T cell receptor beta chains below was sequenced from the same sample in a study of OX40 agonist ivuxolimab in advanced cancers. Method: immunoSEQ multiplex PCR; TCRdb's copy keeps in-frame clones and lacks some. Among tens of thousands of clones listed, approximately 84% were seen once. Specimen: CD4+ or CD8+ T cells sorted from blood, collected in a trial of the OX40 agonist ivuxolimab. The receptors stem from an adult with an advanced solid tumor such as melanoma, head and neck, liver or kidney cancer.

The genes are TRBV7-2 and TRBJ2-5; D call uncertain. The CDR3 length is 14 residues. The V and J ends lost 2 bases and 5 bases respectively, with 12 bases between them. Germline V lookup: CDR1 SGHTA, CDR2 FQGNSA. CDR3 sequence reads: CASSLLGSRETQYF. CDR3 in DNA: TGTGCCAGCAGCTTATTAGGTAGCCGGGAGACCCAGTACTTC.

The gene calls are TRBV4-3 and TRBJ1-4; D call uncertain. The length of the CDR3 is 13 residues. Deletions cut 1 base from V and 7 bases from J, with 7 bases between. CDR1 and CDR2 (germline): LGHNA, YSLEER. CDR3 DNA: TGCGCCAGCAGCCAAGCGGGGAGTGAAAAACTGTTTTTT. This translates into CASSQAGSEKLFF.

The rearrangement links TRBV4-3 to TRBJ2-2; possibly TRBD1 or TRBD2 for D (5 bases each). CDR3 size: 15 residues. Germline-derived CDR1 and CDR2 are LGHNA and YSLEER. V was clipped by 0 bases and J by 6 bases, with 11 bases between them. The CDR3 region is CASSQDPGTAGELFF. The CDR3, as DNA: TGCGCCAGCAGCCAAGATCCTGGGACCGCCGGGGAGCTGTTTTTT.

The gene calls are TRBV7-2 and TRBJ2-7, with TRBD1 matching over 7 bases. Losses at the gene ends were 4 bases for V and 5 bases for J; bases not matched to a gene: 5. Germline V CDR1 and CDR2: SGHTA, FQGNSA. This CDR3 spans 13 amino acids. The CDR3 is CASSWGQLNEQYF. CDR3 sequence (DNA): TGTGCCAGCAGCTGGGGACAGCTTAACGAGCAGTACTTC.

This clone occurred once. The chain has TRBV7-3 and TRBJ2-2, with D possibly matching TRBD1 (6 bases). CDR1 is SGHTA, CDR2 FQGTGA, per germline. Deletions cut 5 bases from V and 6 bases from J, with 19 bases between. The CDR3 spans 16 residues. The chain's CDR3 is CASSPQPGHLSGELFF. CDR3 DNA: TGTGCCAGCAGCCCACAGCCGGGACACCTTTCCGGGGAGCTGTTTTTT.

The chain links TRBV2 to TRBJ2-1, with 8 bases matching TRBD1. V was clipped by 7 bases and J by 8 bases; unmatched bases: 7. The V gene's germline CDR1 is SNHLY and CDR2 FYNNEI. This CDR3 has 13 residues. CDR3 in DNA: TGTGCCAGCAACTTCGACAGGGGTTATGAGCAGTTCTTC. Protein product: CASNFDRGYEQFF. The full variable domain, with the rest looked up from reference TRBV2 and TRBJ2-1, is EPEVTQTPSHQVTQMGQEVILRCVPISNHLYFYWYRQILGQKVEFLVSFYNNEISEKSEIFDDQFSVERPDGSNFTLKIRSTKLEDSAMYFCASNFDRGYEQFFGPGTRLTVL.

CDR3 nucleotide sequence: TGTGCCATCAGTGATAATCCGGGGGGGCCAGATACGCAGTATTTT. It is translated as CAISDNPGGPDTQYF. This rearrangement joins TRBV10-3 to TRBJ2-3, with 8 bases fitting TRBD2. Germline CDR1 ENHRY, CDR2 SYGVKD. J lost 4 bases, V lost 3 bases, and 6 bases had no gene match. There are 15 residues in the CDR3.

The chain employs TRBV5-1 and TRBJ2-1; 7 bases are a match to TRBD2. Germline loops: CDR1 SGHRS, CDR2 YFSETQ. The CDR3 has 17 amino acids. V gave up 4 bases and J gave up 0 bases; unmatched junction bases: 10. The CDR3 region is CASSLNTGGSSYNEQFF. CDR3 nucleotide sequence: TGCGCCAGCAGCCTAAACACCGGGGGGAGCTCCTACAATGAGCAGTTCTTC.

This rearrangement joins TRBV5-1 to TRBJ1-2; D is ambiguous. The V end was cut by 5 bases, the J end by 0 bases, with 11 bases between. Germline V CDR1 and CDR2: SGHRS, YFSETQ. The CDR3 has 14 amino acids. CDR3 loop: CASSAQQTNYGYTF. Written as DNA, the CDR3 is TGCGCCAGCAGTGCTCAGCAAACTAACTATGGCTACACCTTC.

The V gene is TRBV6-5, the J gene TRBJ2-7; D possibly corresponds to TRBD2 (5 bases). Germline V gives CDR1 MNHEY, CDR2 SVGAGI. The CDR3 totals 13 residues. The germline V and J ends were trimmed by 7 bases and 1 base, with 11 bases remaining between them. In DNA, the CDR3 is TGTGCCAGCAAGGAGGTGGCGTCCTACGAGCAGTACTTC. Amino acid sequence: CASKEVASYEQYF.

The chain recombines TRBV9 with TRBJ2-2; 7 bases map to TRBD1. This CDR3 has 15 residues. V shed 4 bases and J 7 bases; nucleotides not matched to a gene: 10. The germline V gene encodes CDR1 SGDLS and CDR2 YYNGEE. The CDR3 loop reads CASSSRTGLGGELFF. As DNA, the CDR3 is TGTGCCAGCAGCTCCAGGACAGGTTTGGGCGGGGAGCTGTTTTTT.

The chain links TRBV7-6 to TRBJ1-6; D perhaps matches TRBD1 (6 bases). CDR1 and CDR2 (germline): SGHVS, FNYEAQ. V lost 4 bases, J lost 9 bases, and 25 bases lay in between. The CDR3 is 18 residues long. The CDR3 DNA sequence: TGTGCCAGCAGCTCCCAGGCGCCGGGGGGCGCGAATCCTTCACCCCTCCACTTT. It codes for CASSSQAPGGANPSPLHF.

This clone showed up just once. The chain is built from TRBV18 and TRBJ2-1; 14 nucleotides agree with TRBD2. This CDR3 is 17 amino acids long. Germline V gives CDR1 KGHSH, CDR2 LQKENI. Unmatched junction bases numbered 1, after V lost 1 base and J lost 2 bases. CDR3 nucleotides: TGTGCCAGCTCACCACGACTAGCGGGGGGGACCTACAATGAGCAGTTCTTC. Protein product: CASSPRLAGGTYNEQFF.

This clone was found once. The rearrangement links TRBV18 to TRBJ2-2; D call uncertain. V dropped 5 bases and J dropped 5 bases, with 6 bases sitting between them. CDR3 size: 12 residues. The V gene's germline CDR1 is KGHSH and CDR2 LQKENI. CDR3 nucleotide sequence: TGTGCCAGCTCATATCAAACCGGGGAGCTGTTTTTT. It codes for CASSYQTGELFF.

This clone has a single count. V and J are TRBV4-1 and TRBJ2-4, with TRBD2 matching 10 bases. The CDR3 is 16 amino acids. Trimming removed 0 bases from V and 6 bases from J; junction bases left unmatched: 5. Germline V gene sequence: CDR1 MGHRA, CDR2 YSYEKL. CDR3 loop: CASSQDVQRGGNIQYF. The CDR3 DNA reads TGCGCCAGCAGCCAAGATGTCCAGCGGGGGGGAAACATTCAGTACTTC.

V is TRBV4-3 and J is TRBJ2-3; D uncertain. Trimming pared 4 bases from V and 0 bases from J, leaving 11 bases between. The CDR3 is made up of 15 amino acids. Germline lookup yields CDR1 LGHNA and CDR2 YSLEER. In nucleotides, the CDR3 is TGCGCCAGCAGCCCAAACGCGTTTAGCACAGATACGCAGTATTTT. Protein sequence: CASSPNAFSTDTQYF.

The CDR3, as DNA: TGTGCCAGCAGTCCTTTAGCGGGAGTCCCCTACAATGAGCAGTTCTTC. Translating it yields CASSPLAGVPYNEQFF. The chain couples TRBV27 to TRBJ2-1; 9 bases are shared with TRBD2. Germline CDR1 reads MNHEY; CDR2 reads SMNVEV (reference sequence). The trim removed 5 bases at V and 2 bases at J, leaving 7 bases unmatched. The CDR3 loop spans 16 amino acids.

V gene TRBV5-4 combines with J gene TRBJ2-3; 8 bases agree with TRBD2. With 4 bases clipped from V and 0 bases from J, the junction kept 4 bases outside the gene matches. This CDR3 contains 15 residues. Germline loops: CDR1 SGHNT, CDR2 YYREEE (reference sequence). This CDR3 is CASSPVAGSTDTQYF. The CDR3 DNA is TGTGCCAGCAGCCCCGTAGCGGGAAGCACAGATACGCAGTATTTT.

V usage is TRBV7-3 and J usage is TRBJ2-3; a weak D match, TRBD1 (6 bases). Trimming took off 5 bases at V and 0 bases at J, with 9 bases between the two ends. CDR3 length: 14 amino acids. Looked up from germline, CDR1 is SGHTA and CDR2 is FQGTGA. CDR3 residues: CASSRTASTDTQYF. CDR3 nucleotides: TGTGCCAGCAGCCGGACAGCTAGCACAGATACGCAGTATTTT.

The chain employs TRBV5-1 and TRBJ1-1; 7 bases match TRBD1. The CDR3 sequence is 14 residues long. CDR1 is SGHRS, CDR2 YFSETQ, per germline. With V trimmed by 0 bases and J by 5 bases, 4 bases remained unmatched. CDR3 DNA sequence: TGCGCCAGCAGCTTGGCTTCAGGGGGGACTGAAGCTTTCTTT. Protein: CASSLASGGTEAFF.

The chain carries TRBV10-3 and TRBJ2-7; TRBD1 matches at 10 bases. V trimming: 5 bases; J trimming: 5 bases; junction bases outside the gene matches: 12. CDR1 and CDR2 from the germline V gene are ENHRY and SYGVKD. The CDR3 extends over 16 amino acids. The CDR3 coding sequence is TGTGCCATCAGTCCAAGACGGACAGGGGGGGCGGACGAGCAGTACTTC. Protein sequence: CAISPRRTGGADEQYF.

This clone was seen only once. This rearrangement joins TRBV9 to TRBJ2-7; no reliable D call. Trimming pared 1 base from V and 2 bases from J, leaving 10 bases between. The CDR3 is 14 amino acids. CDR1 is SGDLS, CDR2 YYNGEE, per germline. CDR3: CASSVLPDTYEQYF. In nucleotides, the CDR3 is TGTGCCAGCAGCGTACTCCCTGACACCTACGAGCAGTACTTC.

This chain links TRBV19 with TRBJ2-3; a possible D gene is TRBD1 (5 bases). The germline V gene has CDR1 LNHDA and CDR2 SQIVND (reference sequence). The V gene lost 1 base and the J gene lost 2 bases, with 10 bases spanning the gap. The CDR3 spans 15 residues. The CDR3 loop reads CASSIGNRNTDTQYF. CDR3 bases: TGTGCCAGTAGTATAGGTAACAGGAACACAGATACGCAGTATTTT.

This chain links TRBV7-8 with TRBJ1-1; maybe TRBD1 (6 bases). Germline CDR1 and CDR2: SGHVS and FQNEAQ. Trimming stripped 4 bases from V and 0 bases from J, with 15 bases between. CDR3 size: 16 residues. DNA for the CDR3: TGTGCCAGCAGCTCAAGCCAGGGGAAAATGAACACTGAAGCTTTCTTT. Protein: CASSSSQGKMNTEAFF.

The chain combines TRBV7-4 with TRBJ2-1; TRBD2 aligns across 7 bases. V trimming: 2 bases; J trimming: 2 bases; junction bases outside the gene matches: 3. The germline V gene has CDR1 SGHVT and CDR2 SQSDAQ. The CDR3 is 15 amino acids. The CDR3 here is CASSLSRGAYNEQFF. CDR3 nucleotides: TGTGCCAGCAGCTTATCCCGGGGGGCCTACAATGAGCAGTTCTTC.

V is TRBV4-3 and J is TRBJ1-3; no reliable D call. The CDR3 totals 14 residues. Looked up from germline, CDR1 is LGHNA and CDR2 is YSLEER. V was trimmed by 0 bases and J by 4 bases, leaving 7 bases between them. The CDR3 DNA sequence: TGCGCCAGCAGCCAAGAATACGGGGGAAACACCATATATTTT. Its protein product is CASSQEYGGNTIYF.

The rearrangement links TRBV21-1 to TRBJ2-3; the DNA was not used to check the table's D call, TRBD2. TRBV21-1 is listed as a pseudogene. The CDR3 has 15 amino acids. CDR3 nucleotides: TGTGCCAGCAGCCCGCCTAGTGGGCCGGGGGATACGCAGTATTTT. Translated, it gives CASSPPSGPGDTQYF.

The V gene is TRBV7-3, the J gene TRBJ2-7; 8 nucleotides agree with TRBD1. Germline loops: CDR1 SGHTA, CDR2 FQGTGA. V lost 1 base and J lost 1; bases outside the gene matches: 0. This CDR3 is 14 amino acids long. The CDR3 DNA reads as TGTGCCAGCAGCTTAAACAGGGGGTCCTACGAGCAGTACTTC. Translating gives CASSLNRGSYEQYF.

The V call is TRBV4-2, the J call TRBJ1-4, with D unresolved. V lost 0 bases to trimming and J lost 4 bases, with 12 bases between them. The CDR3 runs to 16 residues. Per germline, CDR1 LGHNA and CDR2 YNFKEQ. Here the CDR3 reads CASSQERPDGNEKLFF. For the CDR3, the DNA is TGTGCCAGCAGCCAAGAAAGGCCGGACGGTAATGAAAAACTGTTTTTT.